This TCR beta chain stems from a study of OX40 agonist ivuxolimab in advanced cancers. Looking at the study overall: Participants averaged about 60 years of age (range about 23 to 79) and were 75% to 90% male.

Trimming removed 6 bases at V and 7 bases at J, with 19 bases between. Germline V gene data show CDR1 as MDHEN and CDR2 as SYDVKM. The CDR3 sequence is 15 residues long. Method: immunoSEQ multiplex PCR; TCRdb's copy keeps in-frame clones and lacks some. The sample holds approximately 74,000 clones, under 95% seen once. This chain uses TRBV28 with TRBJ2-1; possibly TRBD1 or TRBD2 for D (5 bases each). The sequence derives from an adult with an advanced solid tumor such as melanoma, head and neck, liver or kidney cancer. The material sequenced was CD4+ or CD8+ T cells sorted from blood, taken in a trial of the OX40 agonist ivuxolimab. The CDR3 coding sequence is TGTGCCAGCAGCCGCCTGAGGCGATGGGGGAATGAGCAGTTCTTC. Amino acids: CASSRLRRWGNEQFF. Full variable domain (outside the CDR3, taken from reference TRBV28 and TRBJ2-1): DVKVTQSSRYLVKRTGEKVFLECVQDMDHENMFWYRQDPGLGLRLIYFSYDVKMKEKGDIPEGYSVSREKKERFSLILESASTNQTSMYLCASSRLRRWGNEQFFGPGTRLTVL.